These T cell receptor beta chains were read from a single sample in a study of T-cell memory formation after mild COVID-19. TCRdb redid the calling of the 5' RACE reads with MiXCR, one entry per CDR3 protein. This sample carries around 450,000 distinct CDR3 sequences, approximately 24% of them seen once, and the ten largest clones take roughly 9.7%. Sequencing was performed on PBMCs or a T cell subset sorted from them (not recorded which). All receptors come from an adult woman who had mild COVID-19 (a few samples of this study predate the infection). Cell type and time point are not known. CDR3s include the opening cysteine and the closing phenylalanine or tryptophan. D genes are given only for firm matches. Only some rows state a clone size, as once, few, many or a class for expanded clones.

d_gene	abundance	v_gene	j_gene	CDR3aa	CDR3nt
TRBD1	NA	TRBV7-9	TRBJ2-7	CASSTPGQSYEQYF	TGTGCCAGCAGCACTCCGGGACAGTCCTACGAGCAGTACTTC
NA	few	TRBV2	TRBJ2-7	CASSVAHRSYEQYF	TGTGCCAGCAGTGTTGCCCATCGATCCTACGAGCAGTACTTC
TRBD1	NA	TRBV6-1	TRBJ1-5	CASRKDRGRSNQPQHF	TGTGCCAGCAGAAAGGACAGGGGGAGAAGCAATCAGCCCCAGCATTTT
NA	few	TRBV12-3/TRBV12-4	TRBJ1-6	CASSLGGYSPLHF	TGTGCCAGCAGTTTAGGGGGGTATTCACCCCTCCACTTT
TRBD2	NA	TRBV12-3/TRBV12-4	TRBJ2-1	CASIRGTSGRAGNEQFF	TGTGCCAGCATCCGCGGGACTAGCGGGAGGGCGGGCAATGAGCAGTTCTTC
NA	NA	TRBV12-3/TRBV12-4	TRBJ1-3	CASGDSSGNTIYF	TGTGCCAGCGGCGATTCCTCTGGAAACACCATATATTTT
NA	NA	TRBV27	TRBJ1-6	CASRGRDSYNSPLHF	TGTGCCAGCCGTGGGCGGGACTCCTATAATTCACCCCTCCACTTT
NA	once	TRBV11-2	TRBJ2-7	CASTYQDPYSGSYEQYF	TGTGCCAGCACCTACCAGGACCCCTATTCGGGCTCCTACGAGCAGTACTTC
TRBD1	NA	TRBV19	TRBJ1-2	CASSSKDRNYTF	TGTGCCAGTAGTTCCAAGGACAGGAACTACACCTTC
TRBD1	few	TRBV19	TRBJ1-1	CASSVRGRPEAFF	TGTGCCAGTAGTGTCAGGGGGCGCCCCGAAGCTTTCTTT
TRBD2	NA	TRBV20-1	TRBJ2-5	CSAPLAGPQETQYF	TGCAGTGCTCCGCTAGCGGGACCTCAAGAGACCCAGTACTTC
TRBD2	once	TRBV5-1	TRBJ2-3	CASSLVYLSGLAGATDTQYF	TGCGCCAGCAGCTTGGTTTACTTATCCGGACTAGCGGGAGCCACAGATACGCAGTATTTT
NA	NA	TRBV6-6	TRBJ2-5	CASSYGNGQETQYF	TGTGCCAGCAGTTACGGTAACGGCCAAGAGACCCAGTACTTC
TRBD1	NA	TRBV20-1	TRBJ1-4	CSARDGTGGRKKLFF	TGCAGTGCTAGAGATGGGACAGGGGGCCGGAAAAAACTGTTTTTT
NA	few	TRBV18	TRBJ1-1	CASSPYPDGTEAFF	TGTGCCAGCTCACCTTATCCGGATGGGACTGAAGCTTTCTTT
NA	NA	TRBV25-1	TRBJ2-2	CASSATRPENTGELFF	TGTGCCAGCAGTGCCACGAGGCCGGAGAACACCGGGGAGCTGTTTTTT
NA	NA	TRBV5-1	TRBJ2-1	CASRPGTPSSWVF	TGCGCCAGCAGACCCGGGACCCCCTCTAGCTGGGTCTTC
NA	NA	TRBV20-1	TRBJ2-7	CSATDSSTHSYEQYF	TGCAGTGCAACTGACTCTAGTACCCATTCCTACGAGCAGTACTTC
TRBD1	NA	TRBV6-5	TRBJ2-5	CASSYLRTGTGGQETQYF	TGTGCCAGCAGTTACCTCCGGACCGGGACAGGGGGACAAGAGACCCAGTACTTC
NA	few	TRBV7-6	TRBJ2-7	CASSHPGLYLYEQYF	TGTGCCAGCAGCCACCCCGGCCTTTACCTCTACGAGCAGTACTTC
NA	NA	TRBV6-1	TRBJ1-2	CASFIPGDYGYTF	TGTGCCAGCTTTATCCCAGGGGACTATGGCTACACCTTC
NA	few	TRBV18	TRBJ1-4	CASSPPPLAGKLFF	TGTGCCAGCTCACCACCGCCCCTAGCAGGAAAACTGTTTTTT
TRBD2	few	TRBV6-2/TRBV6-3	TRBJ2-1	CASRWGAGRSSYNEQFF	TGTGCCAGCAGGTGGGGAGCGGGGCGTAGCTCCTACAATGAGCAGTTCTTC
NA	few	TRBV16	TRBJ2-7	CASSQGGFSYEQYF	TGTGCCAGCAGCCAGGGGGGTTTTTCGTACGAGCAGTACTTC
TRBD1	NA	TRBV5-1	TRBJ1-1	CASTLGTGVLDTEAFF	TGCGCCAGCACCCTTGGGACAGGGGTGTTGGACACTGAAGCTTTCTTT
TRBD1	NA	TRBV18	TRBJ2-7	CASSHFQGAREQYF	TGTGCCAGCTCACACTTCCAGGGGGCGAGGGAGCAGTACTTC
TRBD2	many	TRBV7-9	TRBJ2-1	CASSPGLAGMFGLNNEQFF	TGTGCCAGCAGCCCCGGCCTAGCGGGAATGTTCGGGTTGAACAATGAGCAGTTCTTC